One sample yielded the 21 T cell receptor beta chains listed below, sequenced in a study of T cell repertoires in cytomegalovirus infection. TCRdb called the reads again in MiXCR, with one record for every CDR3 protein. The sample shows around 360,000 distinct CDR3 sequences, roughly 36% of them seen only once. For these receptors, no antigen is known. The specimen comprised cultured PBMCs, sampled from culture after CMV antigen stimulation. These receptors originate from a human donor in good health (CMV status not recorded). Some clones in this sample may be carry-over from other donors' samples.

V gene TRBV7-2 combines with J gene TRBJ1-5; D not certain. In germline, CDR1 is SGHTA, CDR2 FQGNSA. The germline V and J ends were trimmed by 2 bases and 5 bases, with 7 bases remaining between them. The CDR3 contains 13 residues. DNA for the CDR3: TGTGCCAGCAGCTTATATGGGGATCAGCCCCAGCATTTT. Residues: CASSLYGDQPQHF.

This clonotype came up a few times. This chain joins TRBV4-3 and TRBJ1-3; D possibly corresponds to TRBD1 (6 bases). V dropped 0 bases and J dropped 0 bases, with 9 bases sitting between them. The CDR3 covers 16 residues. Germline V gene data show CDR1 as LGHNA and CDR2 as YSLEER. The CDR3 region is CASSQETGISGNTIYF. The CDR3 DNA sequence: TGCGCCAGCAGCCAAGAGACAGGAATCTCTGGAAACACCATATATTTT.

The rearrangement links TRBV7-6 to TRBJ2-2; possibly TRBD2 for D (6 bases). The germline V gene has CDR1 SGHVS and CDR2 FNYEAQ. The CDR3 length is 17 residues. V was clipped by 0 bases and J by 0 bases, with 11 bases between them. In DNA, the CDR3 is TGTGCCAGCAGCTTAGCCGGGGGTCAGTCGAACACCGGGGAGCTGTTTTTT. This sequence encodes CASSLAGGQSNTGELFF.

This clonotype was observed a few times. The chain links TRBV6-5 to TRBJ1-2, with D tentatively TRBD1 (5 bases). Trimming took 0 bases from V and 5 from J, leaving 13 bases between them. Germline CDR1 and CDR2: MNHEY and SVGAGI. The CDR3 consists of 15 residues. The CDR3 here is CASSYSKAGGYGYTF. CDR3 in DNA: TGTGCCAGCAGTTACTCGAAGGCCGGGGGGTATGGCTACACCTTC.

This clonotype has just a few counts. This rearrangement joins TRBV7-3 to TRBJ2-2; tentatively, D is TRBD2 (5 bases). The germline V gene has CDR1 SGHTA and CDR2 FQGTGA. With 2 bases removed from V and 3 bases from J, the gap between germline ends came to 7 bases. The CDR3 consists of 14 residues. CDR3 coding DNA: TGTGCCAGCAGCTTAGACTACTACACCGGGGAGCTGTTTTTT. Its translation: CASSLDYYTGELFF.

This clonotype was seen ten or more times. The V and J genes are TRBV6-2 or TRBV6-3 and TRBJ2-7, with D possibly matching TRBD2 (5 bases). There are 13 residues in the CDR3. Germline CDR1 reads MNHEY; CDR2 reads SVGEGT. Trimming shortened V by 5 bases and J by 3 bases, and 11 bases separated the two germline ends. The CDR3 nucleotides are TGTGCCAGCAGTCTAGGACTCAGCTACGAGCAGTACTTC. Protein: CASSLGLSYEQYF.

This clonotype turned up a few times. The chain employs TRBV5-4 and TRBJ2-1, with unresolved D. Germline V gene lookup returns CDR1 SGHNT and CDR2 YYREEE (reference sequence). V lost 4 bases and J 12 bases, leaving 14 bases between the germline ends. The CDR3 spans 12 residues. In nucleotides, the CDR3 is TGTGCCAGCAGCCCGTCCCCCGGTTTGCAGTTCTTC. This translates into CASSPSPGLQFF.

The chain is built from TRBV28 and TRBJ1-1; perhaps TRBD1 as D (5 bases). This CDR3 spans 12 amino acids. V was trimmed by 11 bases and J by 4 bases, leaving 14 bases between them. The germline CDR1 and CDR2 sequences are MDHEN and SYDVKM. This CDR3 is CAFGALGTEAFF. The CDR3 DNA is TGTGCCTTTGGGGCGTTGGGCACTGAAGCTTTCTTT.

This clonotype appeared many times. CDR3 region: CASSQGEGGPYNEQFF. CDR3 in DNA: TGCGCCAGCAGCCAAGGGGAGGGCGGACCCTACAATGAGCAGTTCTTC. This rearrangement joins TRBV4-1 to TRBJ2-1, with TRBD2 matching over 7 bases. V was pared by 1 base and J by 2 bases, with 5 bases of the junction left unmatched. Germline V lookup: CDR1 MGHRA, CDR2 YSYEKL. CDR3 length equals 16 residues.

J is TRBJ2-7 and V is TRBV11-3; D may be TRBD2 (5 bases). Germline loops: CDR1 SGHNT, CDR2 YENEEA. The CDR3 is 14 amino acids. The V end lost 2 bases, the J end lost 6 bases, and 14 bases lay between the germline ends. CDR3 sequence: CASSLRRDLGEQYV. CDR3 sequence (DNA): TGTGCCAGCAGCTTACGCCGGGATCTCGGCGAGCAGTACGTC.

The chain carries TRBV11-2 and TRBJ2-5; unclear D gene. This CDR3 spans 12 amino acids. Germline V CDR1 and CDR2: SGHAT, FQNNGV. V was shortened by 1 base and J by 7 bases, with 7 bases between the two germline ends. Written as DNA, the CDR3 is TGTGCCAGCAGCTTAGGTTTCGCGACCCAGTACTTC. Translation gives CASSLGFATQYF. The full variable domain, rest sourced from reference TRBV11-2 and TRBJ2-5, is EAGVAQSPRYKIIEKRQSVAFWCNPISGHATLYWYQQILGQGPKLLIQFQNNGVVDDSQLPKDRFSAERLKGVDSTLKIQPAKLEDSAVYLCASSLGFATQYFGPGTRLLVL.

CDR3 sequence: CASSLRGSLSGELFF. CDR3 nucleotide sequence: TGTGCCAGCAGCTTACGCGGGAGCTTGTCCGGGGAGCTGTTTTTT. The rearrangement uses TRBV7-2 and TRBJ2-2; TRBD2 aligns across 7 bases. Germline V gene data show CDR1 as SGHTA and CDR2 as FQGNSA. This CDR3 has 15 amino acids. With 2 bases clipped from V and 6 bases from J, the junction kept 6 bases outside the gene matches.

This clonotype came up many times. The V call is TRBV12-3 or TRBV12-4, the J call TRBJ1-5; D not certain. V was clipped by 2 bases and J by 2 bases, with 13 bases between them. This CDR3 is built from 16 residues. The CDR3, as DNA: TGTGCCAGCAGTTTAATCGATGGCCAGGGCAATCAGCCCCAGCATTTT. This encodes CASSLIDGQGNQPQHF.

This clonotype was found many times. The J gene is TRBJ2-7, the V gene TRBV7-3; TRBD1 agrees at 8 bases. CDR1 is SGHTA and CDR2 is FQGTGA in the germline V gene. Trimming took 2 bases from V and 2 from J; bases not matched to a gene: 5. The length of the CDR3 is 15 residues. CDR3 in amino acids: CASSLAGTGPYEQYF. In DNA, the CDR3 is TGTGCCAGCAGCTTAGCCGGGACAGGACCCTACGAGCAGTACTTC.

The chain recombines TRBV4-1 with TRBJ1-1; D remains ambiguous. CDR3 length: 13 residues. CDR1 is MGHRA and CDR2 is YSYEKL in the germline V gene. Trimming left V 4 bases short and J 2 bases short, with 8 bases between. The CDR3 nucleotides read TGCGCCAGCAGCCCACTATTTAACACTGAAGCTTTCTTT. Protein sequence: CASSPLFNTEAFF.

V gene TRBV20-1 combines with J gene TRBJ1-2, with D possibly being TRBD1 (5 bases). Trimming left V 0 bases short and J 8 bases short, with 13 bases between. The CDR3 runs 13 residues. CDR1 is DFQATT, CDR2 SNEGSKA, per germline (reference sequence). CDR3 residues: CSARDLSRDGYTF. CDR3 nucleotide sequence: TGCAGTGCTAGAGATCTGTCCAGGGACGGCTACACCTTC.

V usage is TRBV29-1 and J usage is TRBJ2-3; 10 bases line up with TRBD2. CDR3 size: 15 residues. The germline gives CDR1 SQVTM, CDR2 ANQGSEA. The V and J ends lost 6 bases and 5 bases, in that order; junction bases with no gene match: 11. In DNA form, the CDR3 reads TGCAGCGTGGACGATAGCGGGAGGCTGGGAGATACGCAGTATTTT. It encodes CSVDDSGRLGDTQYF.

The J gene is TRBJ2-3, the V gene TRBV20-1; 8 bases map to TRBD2. The V gene end was trimmed by 6 bases and the J gene end by 11 bases; junction bases not matched to a gene: 7. This CDR3 is built from 11 residues. Per germline, CDR1 DFQATT and CDR2 SNEGSKA (reference sequence). The CDR3 sequence is CSAILAGLQYF. CDR3 sequence (DNA): TGCAGTGCCATCTTAGCGGGGCTGCAGTATTTT.

This clonotype has just a few counts. The chain links TRBV7-2 to TRBJ1-3; D is unresolved. Trimming shortened V by 6 bases and J by 4 bases, and 13 bases separated the two germline ends. CDR3 size: 14 residues. Germline values: CDR1 SGHTA, CDR2 FQGNSA. CDR3 nucleotides: TGTGCCAGCAGTCGTGCCAATTCGGGAAACACCATATATTTT. The encoded protein is CASSRANSGNTIYF.

The CDR3 DNA reads as TGTGTCAGCGCCCTAGGGCCCGGGGAGCTGTTTTTT. Translated, it gives CVSALGPGELFF. V gene TRBV19 combines with J gene TRBJ2-2; D is unclear. The CDR3 spans 12 residues. Germline-derived CDR1 and CDR2 are LNHDA and SQIVND (reference sequence).

This clonotype was counted only a few times. The V gene is TRBV11-3, the J gene TRBJ2-3; D gene unclear. The CDR3 has 17 residues. Looked up from germline, CDR1 is SGHNT and CDR2 is YENEEA. Trimming removed 3 bases from V and 0 bases from J, with 16 bases in between. The CDR3 DNA sequence: TGTGCCAGCAGCTTCTCTTCCGGCGGCCCTAGCACAGATACGCAGTATTTT. It specifies CASSFSSGGPSTDTQYF.